The source of this TCR beta chain is a study of beta chain features in type 1 diabetes. Study summary: Sorted cells, some 110,000,000 in number, were examined across all samples.

Findings and caveats of the study: Compared with healthy donors, patients appeared to share more similar naive, central memory and regulatory TCRB repertoires. When Type 1 diabetes patients were examined, their TCRB CDR3s proved moderately but significantly shorter in all four CD4+ subsets.

Sorted cells reached over 95% purity in every population. Sequenced material consisted of expressed TCRB transcripts (all of the isolated RNA was reverse transcribed). The read count averaged around 3.6 million across naive, central memory and regulatory T cell samples. Sequencing was performed with immunoSEQ multiplex PCR; in TCRdb, only in-frame clones are kept and a portion is missing. The data show around 250,000 clones, about 15% seen once. The V and J ends lost 7 bases and 1 base, in that order; junction bases with no gene match: 4. In germline, CDR1 is GTSNPN, CDR2 SVGIG (reference sequence). The CDR3 covers 14 residues. This clone occurred a few times. Its antigen remains unidentified.

The chain uses TRBV30 and TRBJ2-2, with 9 positions matching TRBD1. The sequenced sample consisted of naive CD4+ T cells from blood. The sequence derives from a man younger than 45 with type 1 diabetes. The CDR3 bases are TGTGCCTTGCCGGGACAGGGGAACACCGGGGAGCTGTTTTTT. Translating gives CALPGQGNTGELFF.